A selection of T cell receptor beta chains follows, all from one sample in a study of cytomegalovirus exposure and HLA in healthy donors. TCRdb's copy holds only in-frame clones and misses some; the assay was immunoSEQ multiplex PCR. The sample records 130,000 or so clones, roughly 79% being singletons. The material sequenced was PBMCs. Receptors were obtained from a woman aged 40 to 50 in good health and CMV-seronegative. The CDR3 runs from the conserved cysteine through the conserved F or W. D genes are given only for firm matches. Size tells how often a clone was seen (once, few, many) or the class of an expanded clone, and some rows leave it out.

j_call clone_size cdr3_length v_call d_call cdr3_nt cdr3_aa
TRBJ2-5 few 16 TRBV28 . TGTGCCAGCAGTTTCCCTACAGGTGACGCACAAGAGACCCAGTACTTC CASSFPTGDAQETQYF
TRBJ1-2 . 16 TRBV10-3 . TGTGCCATCAGTGGTGAAGGAGAATTGGCTAACTATGGCTACACCTTC CAISGEGELANYGYTF
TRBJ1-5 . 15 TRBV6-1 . TGTGCCAGCAGCACAGGGTTTGATAGCAATCAGCCCCAGCATTTT CASSTGFDSNQPQHF
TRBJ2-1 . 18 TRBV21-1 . TGTGCCAGCAGCAAAGGTCGGTTTGCGGACAGGGACTACAATGAGCAGTTCTTC CASSKGRFADRDYNEQFF
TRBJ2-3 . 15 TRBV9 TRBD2 TGTGCCAGCACACACTCAGCGGGACCCACAGATACGCAGTATTTT CASTHSAGPTDTQYF
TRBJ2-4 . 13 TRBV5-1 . TGCGCCAGCTCCTCTAGTCTCGAAAACATTCAGTACTTC CASSSSLENIQYF
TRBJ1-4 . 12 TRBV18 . TGTGCCAGCTCCCAGGATAATGAAAAACTGTTTTTT CASSQDNEKLFF
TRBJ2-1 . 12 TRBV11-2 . TGTGCCAGCAGCCCTGGGCGGGATGAGCAGTTCTTC CASSPGRDEQFF
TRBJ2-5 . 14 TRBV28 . TGTGCCAGCAGTGGAGGGGGCCGGCAAGAGACCCAGTACTTC CASSGGGRQETQYF
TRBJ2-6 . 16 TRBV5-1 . TGCGCCAGCAGCTATGGACAGAGCTCTGGGGCCAACGTCCTGACTTTC CASSYGQSSGANVLTF
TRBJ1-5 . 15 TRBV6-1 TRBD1 TGTGCCAGCATTATCCGGGACAGGGGGGGCCAGCCCCAGCATTTT CASIIRDRGGQPQHF
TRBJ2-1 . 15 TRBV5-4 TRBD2 TGTGCCAGCGTGGGGGGGGTAGGCTCCGGTCATGAGCAGTTCTTC CASVGGVGSGHEQFF
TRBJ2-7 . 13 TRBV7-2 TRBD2 TGTGCCAGCAGCTTAGACGGGAGGATCGGGCAGTACTTC CASSLDGRIGQYF
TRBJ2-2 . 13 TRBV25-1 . TGTGCCAGCAGTATGAGGAACACCGGGGAGCTGTTTTTT CASSMRNTGELFF
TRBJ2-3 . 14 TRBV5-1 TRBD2 TGCGCCAGCAGCTTCGGGAGGGGCACAGATACGCAGTATTTT CASSFGRGTDTQYF
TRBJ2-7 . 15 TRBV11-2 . TGTGCCAGCAGCTTAGTGGGGGCCGTATTGTACGAGCAGTACTTC CASSLVGAVLYEQYF
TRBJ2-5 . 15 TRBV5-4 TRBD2 TGTGCCAGCAGCTCGTCCCCTAGCGGCTACGAGACCCAGCACTTC CASSSSPSGYETQHF
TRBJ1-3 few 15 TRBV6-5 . TGTGCCAGCAGTTTTCTCGGTAGCTCTGGAAACACCATATATTTT CASSFLGSSGNTIYF
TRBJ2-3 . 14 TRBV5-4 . TGTGCCAGCAGCTTGGTGTCTAGCGCAGATACGCAGTATTTT CASSLVSSADTQYF
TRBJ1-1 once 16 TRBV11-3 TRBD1 TGTGCCAGCAGCTTAGTCGGATGGGGACAGGGCGTAAAAACTTTCTTT CASSLVGWGQGVKTFF
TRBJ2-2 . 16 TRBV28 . TGTGCCACCGTCGACAGGACCAGATCGGGCACCGGGGAGCTGTTTTTT CATVDRTRSGTGELFF
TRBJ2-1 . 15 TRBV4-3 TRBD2 TGCGCCAGCAGCCAAGATGGCGGGAGCTACAATGAGCAGTTCTTC CASSQDGGSYNEQFF
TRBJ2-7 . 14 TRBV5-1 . TGCGCCAGCAGCTTGACGCTGGCGGCCTACGAGCAGTACTTC CASSLTLAAYEQYF
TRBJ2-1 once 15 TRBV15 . TGTGCCACCAGCAGAGCCCGGGACTTCTACAATGAGCAGTTCTTC CATSRARDFYNEQFF
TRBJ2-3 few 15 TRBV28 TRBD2 TGTGCCAGCAGGCGAGCGGGAGTTCGGCCAGATACGCAGTATTTT CASRRAGVRPDTQYF
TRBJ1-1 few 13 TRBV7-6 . TGTGCCAGCAGTACAGAAATGAACACTGAAGCTTTCTTT CASSTEMNTEAFF
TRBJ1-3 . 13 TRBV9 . TGTGCCAGCAGCCTAATCTCTGGAAACACCATATATTTT CASSLISGNTIYF
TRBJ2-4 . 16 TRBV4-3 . TGCGCCAGCAGCCAAACCCTGGACATAGCCAAAAACATTCAGTACTTC CASSQTLDIAKNIQYF
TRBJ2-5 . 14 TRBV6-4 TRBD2 TGTGCCAGCCCCCGCGGACTAGCTCCAGAGACCCAGTACTTC CASPRGLAPETQYF
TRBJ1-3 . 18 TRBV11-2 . TGTGCCAGCAGCTTATTAGTTCCTGGTGTAAGCTCTGGAAACACCATATATTTT CASSLLVPGVSSGNTIYF
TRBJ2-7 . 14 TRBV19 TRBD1 TGTGCCAGTAGTCCGGCACAGACAGGGGACGAGCAGTACTTC CASSPAQTGDEQYF
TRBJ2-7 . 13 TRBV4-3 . TGCGCCAGCAGCCAAGATCTCCCCTACGAGCAGTACTTC CASSQDLPYEQYF
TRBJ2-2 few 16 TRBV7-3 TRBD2 TGTGCCAGCAGCCCCACTAGCGGGACCTCCACCGGGGAGCTGTTTTTT CASSPTSGTSTGELFF
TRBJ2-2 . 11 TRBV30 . TGTGCCTGGAGTTTTGAGGGGGAGCTGTTTTTT CAWSFEGELFF
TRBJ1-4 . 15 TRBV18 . TGTGCCAGCTCATCAGACAGGCGGTCGGTTGGAAAACTGTTTTTT CASSSDRRSVGKLFF
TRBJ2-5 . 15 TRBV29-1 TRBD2 TGCAGCGTTGAATTCCTCATCCCGCGGGAGGAGACCCAGTACTTC CSVEFLIPREETQYF
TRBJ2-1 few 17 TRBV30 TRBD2 TGTGCCTGGTCCGGGACTAGCGGGAGTATTTCACTAATTGAGCAGTTCTTC CAWSGTSGSISLIEQFF
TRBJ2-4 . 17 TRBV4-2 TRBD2 TGTGCCAGCAGCCAAGAACTAGCGGGAGTCCCGGGAGACATTCAGTACTTC CASSQELAGVPGDIQYF
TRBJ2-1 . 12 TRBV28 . TGTGCCAGCAGTTTACTAGCGAATGAGCAGTTCTTC CASSLLANEQFF
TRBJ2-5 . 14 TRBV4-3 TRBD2 TGCGCCAGCAGCCAAGATCGCGGGGGGGAGACCCAGTACTTC CASSQDRGGETQYF
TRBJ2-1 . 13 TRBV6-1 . TGTGCCAGCAGTACTCACACCCAGGAAGAGCAGTTCTTC CASSTHTQEEQFF
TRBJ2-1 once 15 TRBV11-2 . TGTGCCAGCACCGTGGGGGGAACCGCCTACAATGAGCAGTTCTTC CASTVGGTAYNEQFF
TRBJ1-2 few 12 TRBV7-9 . TGTGCCAGCAGCTTAGACGGGTATGGCTACACCTTC CASSLDGYGYTF
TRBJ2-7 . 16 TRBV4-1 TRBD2 TGCGCCAGCAGCCAAGTTGCAGCGGGAGCCTCCTACGAGCAGTACTTC CASSQVAAGASYEQYF
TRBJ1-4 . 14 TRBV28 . TGTGCCAGCACCCAACGGGGTGGGGAGGAAAAACTGTTTTTT CASTQRGGEEKLFF
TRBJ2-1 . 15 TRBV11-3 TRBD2 TGTGCCAGCAGCCGGACTAGCGGGGGACCCAATGAGCAGTTCTTC CASSRTSGGPNEQFF
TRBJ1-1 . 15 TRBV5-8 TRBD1 TGTGCCAGCAGGAAAAGGACAGGGGGCAACACTGAAGCTTTCTTT CASRKRTGGNTEAFF
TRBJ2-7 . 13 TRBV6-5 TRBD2 TGTGCCAGCCGACTAGCGGACTCCTACGAGCAGTACTTC CASRLADSYEQYF
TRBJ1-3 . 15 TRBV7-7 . TGTGCCAGCAGCCCCGCGCGGGGGACTGGAAACACCATATATTTT CASSPARGTGNTIYF
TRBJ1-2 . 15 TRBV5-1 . TGCGCCAGCAGCTTCGGGACGGGAGATAACTATGGCTACACCTTC CASSFGTGDNYGYTF
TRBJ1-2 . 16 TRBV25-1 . TGTGCCAGCAGTTTCCCTTCCCGGGACAAGAGCTATGGCTACACCTTC CASSFPSRDKSYGYTF
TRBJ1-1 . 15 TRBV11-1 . TGTGCCAGCAGCTTAGAAAGGGGAGGCAACACTGAAGCTTTCTTT CASSLERGGNTEAFF
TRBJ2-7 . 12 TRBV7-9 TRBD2 TGTGCCAGCAGTCAAGCGGGGTACGAGCAGTACTTC CASSQAGYEQYF
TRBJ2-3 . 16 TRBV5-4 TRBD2 TGTGCCAGCATCAACTGGACTAGCGGGAGCACAGATACGCAGTATTTT CASINWTSGSTDTQYF
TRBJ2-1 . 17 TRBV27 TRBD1 TGTGCCAGCACCCCCGGGACAGGGAGCATGGTTGACAATGAGCAGTTCTTC CASTPGTGSMVDNEQFF